This TCR beta chain was found in a study of blood T cell repertoires in COVID-19 (dated by TCRdb to about 2020). Background for the entire study: Collaborator samples came from the United States, Italy and Spain and covered acute and convalescent phases of COVID-19. The material from the prospective study consisted of cDNA or gDNA derived from T cells, B-cell-depleted T cells, or PBMCs. Subjects who had been exposed to COVID-19, were actively infected with it, or had recovered from it provided the deeply sampled blood TCRbeta repertoires that made up the dataset. The repertoires were released in a freely available public database meant as a resource for research on the immune response to SARS-CoV-2. The samples were drawn from two sources: the first 160 participants of the ongoing ImmuneRACE study, and fewer than 1,500 subjects contributed by 6 global collaborators. Sample metadata almost always included a de-identified subject ID, COVID-19 status, age in years and sex. Where available, HLA class I and class II types were taken from metadata supplied by the sample provider and were not determined by assay-based typing. The full study reports these points: Clinical and demographic metadata were provided uncurated, with the amount varying by source and participant.

The CDR3 goes from the cysteine to the phenylalanine over 16 residues. Kept here is only the CDR3 DNA, which spans 48 bases and is read in frame from base 1. The germline V gene encodes CDR1 LGHDT and CDR2 YNNKEL (reference sequence). Trimming takes 4 bases off V and 4 bases off J; junction bases not matched to a gene: 9. The immunoSEQ Assay, a bias-controlled multiplex PCR, was used to amplify TCRbeta CDR3 regions from genomic DNA. The study's processing was this. Within the assay, amplification of reference gene primers was used to estimate how many nucleated cells each sample contained. To quantify the absolute abundance of each unique TCRbeta CDR3 rearrangement, sequence reads were collapsed and filtered. Productive Simpson clonality was computed per sample as the square root of Simpson's diversity index over productive rearrangements. The source is immuneACCESS, and TCRdb retained only in-frame sequences with V and J called. Part of the clones is not carried over; for the studies checked, unresolved V genes explain less than half of this, and the remainder is unexplained. That table furnishes V, J and clone size, whereas the DNA furnished D and trimming. The sample has roughly 250,000 clones on record, around 85% of them singletons. The ten biggest clones cover around 9.6% of the sample.

Whole blood was collected in K2EDTA tubes by collaborating institutions according to the institutions' own protocols. Collaborator samples were shipped for TCRbeta analysis as frozen whole blood, isolated PBMCs, or DNA extracted from either sample type. Comment on this clone: Its antigen is currently not known. No clone much larger than this one lies a single base away; base qualities are absent.

The specimen was peripheral blood. This clonotype was obtained from a woman over 75 with acute or convalescent COVID-19. The chain is encoded by TRBV3-1 (or the pseudogene TRBV3-2) joined to TRBJ2-2, with 7 bases aligning to TRBD2. The CDR3 region: CASSPRGIAGTGELFF. The sequence in DNA is TGTGCCAGCAGCCCCCGGGGGATAGCGGGCACCGGGGAGCTGTTTTTT.